Presented here are 31 T cell receptor beta chains from one specimen sequenced in a study of high-grade serous ovarian cancer treatment subgroups. TCRdb's table, derived via immunoSEQ multiplex PCR, lists solely in-frame clones and lacks some. The repertoire holds under 30,000 clones, with around 84% as singletons. Tumor samples were taken before definitive surgery or chemotherapy. Sequenced: tumor tissue. The receptors come from a human donor with high-grade serous ovarian cancer.

This clone occurred a few times. The chain is built from TRBV28 and TRBJ2-4; perhaps TRBD1 as D (5 bases). The germline gives CDR1 MDHEN, CDR2 SYDVKM. This CDR3 is built from 13 residues. The V end lost 3 bases, the J end lost 7 bases, and 10 bases lay between the germline ends. The CDR3: CASSLGQDNIQYF. The CDR3 DNA reads TGTGCCAGCAGTTTGGGGCAGGACAACATTCAGTACTTC.

The chain links TRBV6-6 to TRBJ2-7; 11 bases align to TRBD1. This CDR3 comprises 13 residues. CDR1 and CDR2 from the germline V gene are MNHNY and SVGAGI (reference sequence). Trimming removed 2 bases from V and 6 bases from J; junction bases left unmatched: 0. CDR3 nucleotide sequence: TGTGCCAGCAGTTACGGGACAGGGGGCGAGCAGTACTTC. This translates into CASSYGTGGEQYF.

This clone is a singleton in its sample. The chain combines TRBV5-1 with TRBJ2-1; TRBD2 agrees at 10 bases. This CDR3 region has 14 residues. The germline V gene has CDR1 SGHRS and CDR2 YFSETQ. Trimming cost V 5 bases and J 3 bases; bases outside gene matches: 2. The CDR3: CASSGLADYNEQFF. The CDR3 DNA follows: TGCGCCAGCAGTGGACTAGCGGACTACAATGAGCAGTTCTTC.

V is TRBV25-1 and J is TRBJ2-3, with TRBD2 identical over 8 bases. V gave up 2 bases and J gave up 11 bases; unmatched junction bases: 9. There are 14 residues in the CDR3. Germline V gives CDR1 MGHDK, CDR2 SYGVNS. The CDR3 here is CASSEIRSSGQQYF. The CDR3 nucleotides are TGTGCCAGCAGTGAAATCCGCTCTAGCGGGCAGCAGTATTTT.

The chain employs TRBV6-5 and TRBJ2-2; TRBD2 matches 10 bases. The germline CDR1 and CDR2 sequences are MNHEY and SVGAGI. CDR3 length: 15 residues. J lost 5 bases, V lost 6 bases, and 6 bases had no gene match. CDR3 sequence: CASSAGTSVTGELFF. As DNA, the CDR3 is TGTGCCAGCAGCGCTGGGACTAGCGTTACCGGGGAGCTGTTTTTT.

The V and J genes are TRBV7-6 and TRBJ2-7, with TRBD2 as a possible D gene (6 bases). This CDR3 spans 15 amino acids. V dropped 5 bases and J dropped 0 bases, with 14 bases sitting between them. Germline V lookup: CDR1 SGHVS, CDR2 FNYEAQ. The CDR3 DNA reads TGTGCCAGCAGCACGGGGGACGGTTACTCCTACGAGCAGTACTTC. Protein sequence: CASSTGDGYSYEQYF.

This clone was found once. CDR3 residues: CASSRAGALEEQYF. CDR3 in DNA: TGTGCCAGCAGCCGGGCGGGGGCCCTTGAGGAGCAGTACTTC. The chain uses TRBV7-9 and TRBJ2-7; weak D call: TRBD2 (7 bases). This CDR3 region has 14 residues. Germline loops: CDR1 SEHNR, CDR2 FQNEAQ (reference sequence). Trimming stripped 5 bases from V and 7 bases from J, with 18 bases between.

The rearrangement links TRBV6-1 to TRBJ2-5; D is undetermined. The J call may be incorrect, as the DNA end agrees better with TRBJ2-7. Germline CDR1 reads MNHNS; CDR2 reads SASEGT. The CDR3 contains 13 residues. CDR3 amino acids: CASRRMSSYEQYF. The DNA for the CDR3 is TGTGCCAGCCGCAGGATGAGCTCCTACGAGCAGTACTTC.

This clone was counted once. The chain has TRBV2 and TRBJ1-2; 7 positions match TRBD1. The germline CDR1 and CDR2 sequences are SNHLY and FYNNEI. Trimming removed 2 bases from V and 4 bases from J; junction bases left unmatched: 4. CDR3 length: 14 residues. The CDR3 loop is CASSENGTVYGYTF. CDR3 sequence (DNA): TGTGCCAGCAGTGAAAACGGGACAGTCTATGGCTACACCTTC.

The DNA of the CDR3 is TGCGCCAGCAGTGAGTCCGGGGTGGGTCAGCCCCAGCATTTT. This translates into CASSESGVGQPQHF. This chain joins TRBV10-2 and TRBJ1-5; D remains ambiguous. Germline CDR1 WSHSY, CDR2 SAAADI. The CDR3 covers 14 residues. Between the trimmed V and J ends, which lost 0 bases and 6 bases, there was a span of 9 bases.

In its sample, this clone was seen a few times. The chain combines TRBV7-2 with TRBJ1-3; D is undetermined. Germline V lookup: CDR1 SGHTA, CDR2 FQGNSA. The CDR3 has 16 residues. V dropped 1 base and J dropped 0 bases, with 10 bases sitting between them. CDR3 protein: CASSLVTAFSGNTIYF. CDR3 coding DNA: TGTGCCAGCAGCTTAGTGACCGCGTTCTCTGGAAACACCATATATTTT. The full variable domain, rest sourced from reference TRBV7-2 and TRBJ1-3, is GAGVSQSPSNKVTEKGKDVELRCDPISGHTALYWYRQSLGQGLEFLIYFQGNSAPDKSGLPSDRFSAERTGGSVSTLTIQRTQQEDSAVYLCASSLVTAFSGNTIYFGEGSWLTVV.

The chain has TRBV27 and TRBJ1-4; D is possibly TRBD1 (5 bases). The germline V and J ends were trimmed by 2 bases and 4 bases, with 14 bases remaining between them. The CDR3 length is 16 residues. From germline, CDR1 is MNHEY and CDR2 SMNVEV (reference sequence). The CDR3 DNA reads as TGTGCCAGCAGTTTAAAGCCCCAGGGAGTTAATGAAAAACTGTTTTTT. It specifies CASSLKPQGVNEKLFF.

Concerning this clone: One end of the junction varies from germline; a read error may be responsible. This chain links TRBV6-5 with TRBJ2-7; 9 nucleotides agree with TRBD2. The CDR3 runs to 14 residues. The germline CDR1 and CDR2 sequences are MNHEY and SVGAGI. In nucleotides, the CDR3 is TGTGCCAGCAGCCCCGGGACTAGCTCCCACGAGCAGTACTTC. It yields the protein CASSPGTSSHEQYF.

This sequence joins TRBV11-2 and TRBJ1-1; the D gene is possibly TRBD1 (6 bases). Germline V lookup: CDR1 SGHAT, CDR2 FQNNGV. The CDR3 totals 15 residues. V lost 0 bases and J 1 base, leaving 9 bases between the germline ends. The CDR3 loop reads CASSLDLGGNTEAFF. DNA for the CDR3: TGTGCCAGCAGCTTAGATCTAGGGGGGAACACTGAAGCTTTCTTT.

This CDR3 is CASSLFTGNRGYIQPQHF. Here the CDR3 DNA reads TGTGCCAGCAGCTTGTTCACAGGCAACAGGGGTTATATTCAGCCCCAGCATTTT. This chain links TRBV7-8 with TRBJ1-5, with 7 nucleotides matching TRBD1. Germline-derived CDR1 and CDR2 are SGHVS and FQNEAQ. This CDR3 has 18 residues. V shed 3 bases and J 6 bases; nucleotides not matched to a gene: 17.

The chain links TRBV28 to TRBJ2-7; D is unresolved. The CDR3 has 14 amino acids. In germline, CDR1 is MDHEN, CDR2 SYDVKM. V dropped 6 bases and J dropped 1 base, with 13 bases sitting between them. CDR3 in amino acids: CASSQTGGSYEQYF. CDR3 bases: TGTGCCAGCAGCCAGACTGGCGGTTCCTACGAGCAGTACTTC.

The chain recombines TRBV28 with TRBJ1-5; D is ambiguous. V was shortened by 6 bases and J by 2 bases, with 11 bases between the two germline ends. Germline values: CDR1 MDHEN, CDR2 SYDVKM. The CDR3 runs 14 residues. The CDR3 loop is CASSPATGNQPQHF. As DNA, the CDR3 is TGTGCCAGCAGCCCAGCGACCGGCAATCAGCCCCAGCATTTT. Complete variable domain (other parts from reference TRBV28 and TRBJ1-5): DVKVTQSSRYLVKRTGEKVFLECVQDMDHENMFWYRQDPGLGLRLIYFSYDVKMKEKGDIPEGYSVSREKKERFSLILESASTNQTSMYLCASSPATGNQPQHFGDGTRLSIL.

This clone was detected once. Germline and junction disagree at one end, which may indicate a read error. The chain carries TRBV2 and TRBJ2-7, with 7 bases identical to TRBD2. The CDR3 is 15 residues long. Looked up from germline, CDR1 is SNHLY and CDR2 is FYNNEI. CDR3: CASCRGSSHSYGQYF. The CDR3 DNA reads TGTGCCAGCTGTCGCGGGAGTAGCCACTCCTACGGGCAGTACTTC.

V usage is TRBV7-6 and J usage is TRBJ2-1, with TRBD2 matching over 7 bases. After removal of 5 bases from V and 10 bases from J, the junction contained 2 bases not matched to a gene. The CDR3 runs to 11 residues. Germline lookup yields CDR1 SGHVS and CDR2 FNYEAQ. This CDR3 reads CASSPGGEQFF. The CDR3 DNA follows: TGTGCCAGCAGCCCGGGGGGAGAGCAGTTCTTC.

The rearrangement uses TRBV7-3 and TRBJ1-1; possible D gene TRBD1, 5 bases. Germline CDR1 reads SGHTA; CDR2 reads FQGTGA. V was pared by 5 bases and J by 4 bases, with 11 bases between. The CDR3 covers 13 residues. CDR3 sequence reads: CASSLGGGTEAFF. The DNA of the CDR3 is TGTGCCAGCAGCCTGGGGGGGGGCACTGAAGCTTTCTTT.

This clone was seen only a few times. The CDR3 spells CASSPRGGEVGRDNTEAFF. In nucleotides, the CDR3 is TGTGCCAGTAGTCCCCGCGGCGGGGAGGTTGGCAGGGACAACACTGAAGCTTTCTTT. This chain links TRBV19 with TRBJ1-1; maybe TRBD1 (5 bases). The CDR3 sequence is 19 residues long. V lost 5 bases to trimming and J lost 2 bases, with 27 bases between them. Germline V lookup: CDR1 LNHDA, CDR2 SQIVND (reference sequence).

The chain joins TRBV5-1 to TRBJ2-3; maybe TRBD2 (6 bases). With 3 bases removed from V and 11 bases from J, the gap between germline ends came to 22 bases. Germline CDR1 SGHRS, CDR2 YFSETQ. CDR3 length: 15 amino acids. The CDR3 here is CASSWDSSAGKKQYF. The CDR3 bases are TGCGCCAGCAGCTGGGACTCCTCTGCCGGGAAGAAGCAGTATTTT.

This chain uses TRBV11-2 with TRBJ2-5, with 9 bases aligning to TRBD2. The germline V gene has CDR1 SGHAT and CDR2 FQNNGV. V lost 3 bases to trimming and J lost 4 bases; unmatched junction nucleotides: 6. CDR3 length: 15 amino acids. CDR3 sequence reads: CASSFNLAGLETQYF. The CDR3 nucleotides are TGTGCCAGCAGCTTTAACCTAGCGGGACTAGAGACCCAGTACTTC.

The chain carries TRBV7-2 and TRBJ2-3; 10 bases align to TRBD2. In germline, CDR1 is SGHTA, CDR2 FQGNSA. This CDR3 has 16 amino acids. The trim removed 4 bases at V and 3 bases at J, leaving 7 bases unmatched. CDR3 bases: TGTGCCAGCAGCTCCGTCGCGACTAGCGGGACAGATACGCAGTATTTT. Protein: CASSSVATSGTDTQYF.

The chain combines TRBV5-1 with TRBJ2-5; 7 nucleotides agree with TRBD2. The V gene's germline CDR1 is SGHRS and CDR2 YFSETQ. This CDR3 is built from 14 residues. V lost 2 bases and J lost 5; bases outside the gene matches: 6. The chain's CDR3 is CASSLEGGVETQYF. The DNA of the CDR3 is TGCGCCAGCAGCTTAGAGGGAGGGGTGGAGACCCAGTACTTC.

The rearrangement links TRBV5-4 to TRBJ1-4; 7 bases align to TRBD1. CDR3 length equals 13 residues. From germline, CDR1 is SGHNT and CDR2 YYREEE (reference sequence). The V gene end was trimmed by 5 bases and the J gene end by 5 bases; junction bases not matched to a gene: 3. This CDR3 is CASSMDRNEKLFF. The CDR3 DNA follows: TGTGCCAGCAGTATGGACAGGAATGAAAAACTGTTTTTT.

This clone appeared once. For the CDR3, the DNA is TGTGCCAGCAGTTTAACCTGGGCAGGGGCGGGTGAAGCCTCTGGGGCCAACGTCCTGACTTTC. Amino acid sequence: CASSLTWAGAGEASGANVLTF. V gene TRBV28 combines with J gene TRBJ2-6, with a possible D match to TRBD1 (6 bases). The V end was cut by 2 bases, the J end by 0 bases, with 23 bases between. CDR3 length: 21 amino acids. Germline CDR1 and CDR2: MDHEN and SYDVKM.

V is TRBV15 and J is TRBJ2-7, with D maybe TRBD2 (5 bases). V shed 5 bases and J shed 0 bases, with 14 bases lying between them. CDR3 length: 15 residues. The germline CDR1 and CDR2 sequences are LNHNV and YYDKDF (reference sequence). The CDR3 is CATSRVDLSSYEQYF. In DNA, the CDR3 is TGTGCCACCAGCCGAGTGGACTTAAGCTCCTACGAGCAGTACTTC. Combining the CDR3 with reference TRBV15 and TRBJ2-7 gives the whole variable domain DAMVIQNPRYQVTQFGKPVTLSCSQTLNHNVMYWYQQKSSQAPKLLFHYYDKDFNNEADTPDNFQSRRPNTSFCFLDIRSPGLGDTAMYLCATSRVDLSSYEQYFGPGTRLTVT.

This chain joins TRBV19 and TRBJ2-1; D is ambiguous. Germline-derived CDR1 and CDR2 are LNHDA and SQIVND (reference sequence). The CDR3 runs 17 residues. V was trimmed by 6 bases and J by 0 bases, leaving 18 bases between them. The DNA for the CDR3 is TGTGCCAGTAGAAAAAGTGGCAGACTGAGCTCCTACAATGAGCAGTTCTTC. Its translation: CASRKSGRLSSYNEQFF.

The chain recombines TRBV6-5 with TRBJ2-5, with TRBD2 identical over 12 bases. The tail of the sequence fits TRBJ2-7 better, so the J call may be wrong. The CDR3 has 14 residues. CDR1 is MNHEY, CDR2 SVGAGI, per germline. Here the CDR3 reads CASKLAGGPYEQYF. CDR3 DNA: TGTGCCAGCAAACTAGCGGGAGGTCCCTACGAGCAGTACTTC.

The chain carries TRBV30 and TRBJ1-1; no reliable D call. Germline CDR1 GTSNPN, CDR2 SVGIG (reference sequence). The CDR3 is 14 amino acids. V lost 0 bases, J lost 5 bases, and 13 bases lay in between. CDR3 in amino acids: CAWSVQGKRTEAFF. The CDR3 region has the DNA TGTGCCTGGAGTGTACAAGGGAAAAGGACTGAAGCTTTCTTT. Combining the CDR3 with reference TRBV30 and TRBJ1-1 gives the whole variable domain SQTIHQWPATLVQPVGSPLSLECTVEGTSNPNLYWYRQAAGRGLQLLFYSVGIGQISSEVPQNLSASRPQDRQFILSSKKLLLSDSGFYLCAWSVQGKRTEAFFGQGTRLTVV.